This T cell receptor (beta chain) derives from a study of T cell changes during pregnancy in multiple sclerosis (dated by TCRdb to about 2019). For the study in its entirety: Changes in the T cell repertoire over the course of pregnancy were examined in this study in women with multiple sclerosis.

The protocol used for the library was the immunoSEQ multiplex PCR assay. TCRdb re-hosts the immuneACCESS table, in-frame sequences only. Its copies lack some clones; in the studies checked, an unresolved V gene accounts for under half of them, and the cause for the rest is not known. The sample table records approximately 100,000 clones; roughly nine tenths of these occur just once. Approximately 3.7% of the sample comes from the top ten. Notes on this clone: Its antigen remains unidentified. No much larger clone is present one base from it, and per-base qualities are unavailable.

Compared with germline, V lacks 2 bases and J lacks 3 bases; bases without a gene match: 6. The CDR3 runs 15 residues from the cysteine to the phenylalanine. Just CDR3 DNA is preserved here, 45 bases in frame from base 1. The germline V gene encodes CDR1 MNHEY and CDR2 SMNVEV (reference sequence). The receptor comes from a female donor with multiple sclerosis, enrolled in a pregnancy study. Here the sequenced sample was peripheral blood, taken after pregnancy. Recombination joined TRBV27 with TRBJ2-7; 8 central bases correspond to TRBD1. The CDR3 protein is CASSLTPGQVYEQYF. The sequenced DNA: TGTGCCAGCAGTTTAACGCCGGGACAGGTCTACGAGCAGTACTTC.